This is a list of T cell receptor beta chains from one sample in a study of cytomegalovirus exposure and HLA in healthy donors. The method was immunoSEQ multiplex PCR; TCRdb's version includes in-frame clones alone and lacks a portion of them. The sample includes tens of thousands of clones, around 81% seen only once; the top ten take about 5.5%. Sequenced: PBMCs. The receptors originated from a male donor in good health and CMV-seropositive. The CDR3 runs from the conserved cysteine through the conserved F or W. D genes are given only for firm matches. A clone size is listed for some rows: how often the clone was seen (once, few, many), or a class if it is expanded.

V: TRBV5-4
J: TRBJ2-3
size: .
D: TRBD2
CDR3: CASSLGAGGPTDTQYF
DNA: TGTGCCAGCAGCTTGGGGGCGGGGGGACCCACAGATACGCAGTATTTT

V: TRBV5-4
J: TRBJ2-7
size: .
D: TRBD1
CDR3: CASSLGGTAYEQYF
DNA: TGTGCCAGCAGCTTGGGAGGGACAGCCTACGAGCAGTACTTC

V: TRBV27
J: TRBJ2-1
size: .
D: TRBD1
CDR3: CASQDNRDRYNEQFF
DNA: TGTGCCAGCCAAGACAACCGGGACAGGTACAATGAGCAGTTCTTC

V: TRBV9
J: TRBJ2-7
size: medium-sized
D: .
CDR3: CASGSEGHPYEQYF
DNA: TGTGCCAGCGGGTCGGAGGGTCACCCCTACGAGCAGTACTTC

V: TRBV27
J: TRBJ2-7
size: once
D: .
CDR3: CASSSALSLSYEQYF
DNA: TGTGCCAGCAGCTCTGCCCTAAGCCTCTCCTACGAGCAGTACTTC

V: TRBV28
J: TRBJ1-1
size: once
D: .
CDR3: CASSSPKRFAFF
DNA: TGTGCCAGCAGCTCTCCTAAAAGATTTGCTTTCTTT

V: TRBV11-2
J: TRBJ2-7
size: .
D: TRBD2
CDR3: CASSLIGQREAYEQYF
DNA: TGTGCCAGCAGTTTAATTGGGCAGCGGGAGGCCTACGAGCAGTACTTC

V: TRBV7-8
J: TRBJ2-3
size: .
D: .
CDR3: CASSQRGADTQYF
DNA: TGTGCCAGCAGCCAGCGCGGCGCAGATACGCAGTATTTT

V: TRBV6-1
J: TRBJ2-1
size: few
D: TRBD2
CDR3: CASSELAGGPEQFF
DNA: TGTGCCAGCAGTGAACTAGCGGGGGGGCCTGAGCAGTTCTTC

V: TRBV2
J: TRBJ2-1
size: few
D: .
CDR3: CASNGGNEQFF
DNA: TGTGCCAGCAACGGGGGCAATGAGCAGTTCTTC

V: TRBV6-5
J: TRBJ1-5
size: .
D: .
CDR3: CASIGGEQPQHF
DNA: TGTGCCAGCATAGGGGGTGAACAGCCCCAGCATTTT

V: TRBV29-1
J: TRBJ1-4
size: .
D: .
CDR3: CSVEGGGAGEKLFF
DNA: TGCAGCGTTGAAGGTGGGGGGGCGGGTGAAAAACTGTTTTTT

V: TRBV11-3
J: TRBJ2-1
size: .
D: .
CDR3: CASSFEGGSYNEQFF
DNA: TGTGCCAGCAGCTTCGAGGGAGGTAGCTACAATGAGCAGTTCTTC

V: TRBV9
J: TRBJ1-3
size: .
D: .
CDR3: CASSVGDLPGNTIYF
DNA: TGTGCCAGCAGCGTTGGGGACTTACCGGGAAACACCATATATTTT

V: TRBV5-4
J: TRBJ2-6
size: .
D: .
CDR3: CASSSTGSGANVLTF
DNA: TGTGCCAGCAGCTCGACAGGCTCTGGGGCCAACGTCCTGACTTTC

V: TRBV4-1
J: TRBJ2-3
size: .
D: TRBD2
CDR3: CASSQLSGRTDTQYF
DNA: TGCGCCAGCAGCCAGCTAAGCGGGAGAACAGATACGCAGTATTTT

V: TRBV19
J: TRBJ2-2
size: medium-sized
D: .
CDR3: CASSISERHTGELFF
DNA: TGTGCCAGTAGTATCTCCGAGCGGCACACCGGGGAGCTGTTTTTT

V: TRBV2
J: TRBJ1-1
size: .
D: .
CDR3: CAIQRNTEAFF
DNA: TGTGCCATACAGAGAAACACTGAAGCTTTCTTT

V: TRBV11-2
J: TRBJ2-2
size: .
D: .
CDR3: CASSFYRGELFF
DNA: TGTGCCAGCAGCTTCTACCGAGGGGAGCTGTTTTTT

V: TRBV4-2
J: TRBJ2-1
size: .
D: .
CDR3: CASSRILESEQFF
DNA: TGTGCCAGCAGCCGCATTTTGGAGTCTGAGCAGTTCTTC

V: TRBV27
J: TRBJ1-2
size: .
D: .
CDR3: CASRAGSSGYTF
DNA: TGTGCCAGCAGGGCAGGGTCGAGTGGCTACACCTTC

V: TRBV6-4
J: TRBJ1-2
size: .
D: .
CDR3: CASRKQGNDYGYTF
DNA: TGTGCCAGCAGGAAACAGGGCAATGACTATGGCTACACCTTC

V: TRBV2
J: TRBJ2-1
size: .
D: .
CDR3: CASSELVLLREQFF
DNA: TGTGCCAGCAGTGAACTTGTCCTCCTGAGGGAGCAGTTCTTC

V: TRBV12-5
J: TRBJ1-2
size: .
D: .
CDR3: CASGLGGHGYTF
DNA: TGTGCTAGTGGTTTGGGGGGCCATGGCTACACCTTC

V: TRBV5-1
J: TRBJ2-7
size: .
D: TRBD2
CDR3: CASSWSGGRTYEQYF
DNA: TGCGCCAGCAGCTGGAGCGGGGGACGGACCTACGAGCAGTACTTC

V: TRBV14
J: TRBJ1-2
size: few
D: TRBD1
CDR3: CASSHDRAKTF
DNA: TGTGCCAGCAGCCACGACAGGGCAAAAACCTTC